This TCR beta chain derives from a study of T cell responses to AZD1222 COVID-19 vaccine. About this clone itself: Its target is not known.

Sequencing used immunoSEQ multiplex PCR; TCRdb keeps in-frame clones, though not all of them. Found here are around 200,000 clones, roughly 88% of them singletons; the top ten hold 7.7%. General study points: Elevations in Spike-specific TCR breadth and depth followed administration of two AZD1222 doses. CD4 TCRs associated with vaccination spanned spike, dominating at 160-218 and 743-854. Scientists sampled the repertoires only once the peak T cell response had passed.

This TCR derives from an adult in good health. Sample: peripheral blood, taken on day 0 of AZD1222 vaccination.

CDR3 region: CATSRVGDRDGQYF. DNA for the CDR3: TGTGCCACCAGCAGAGTAGGGGACAGGGATGGGCAGTACTTC. The chain uses TRBV15 and TRBJ2-7; 9 bases agree with TRBD1. CDR3 length equals 14 residues. Unmatched junction bases numbered 7, after V lost 1 base and J lost 9 bases. Germline lookup yields CDR1 LNHNV and CDR2 YYDKDF (reference sequence). Filled out from reference TRBV15 and TRBJ2-7, the complete variable domain reads DAMVIQNPRYQVTQFGKPVTLSCSQTLNHNVMYWYQQKSSQAPKLLFHYYDKDFNNEADTPDNFQSRRPNTSFCFLDIRSPGLGDTAMYLCATSRVGDRDGQYFGPGTRLTVT.